This T cell receptor (beta chain) is drawn from a study of PD-L1 blockade in urothelial cancer. Study-wide background: Patients previously received 0 to 3 chemotherapy regimens.

Spiked synthetic TCR analogs estimated absolute template abundance per PCR. This table comes from immunoSEQ multiplex PCR, and its TCRdb copy is limited to in-frame clones, with some not included. The repertoire has tens of thousands of clones, 70% to 90% of them found once; the top ten carry 14% to 15%. Time point of the sample: pretreatment peripheral blood. This clonotype originated in a woman aged 55-69 years with urothelial cancer. The specimen was PBMCs, collected around atezolizumab (anti-PD-L1) treatment.

The CDR3 reads CASSSGLAAYNEQFF. In DNA, the CDR3 is TGTGCCAGCTCATCCGGACTAGCGGCATACAATGAGCAGTTCTTC. This chain connects TRBV18 to TRBJ2-1; 10 positions agree with TRBD2. Germline CDR1 and CDR2: KGHSH and LQKENI. Losses at the gene ends were 5 bases for V and 4 bases for J; bases not matched to a gene: 5. The CDR3 spans 15 residues.